This is a list of T cell receptor beta chains from one sample in a study of blood T cell repertoires in COVID-19. This table comes from immunoSEQ multiplex PCR, and its TCRdb copy is limited to in-frame clones, with some not included. The table shows some 240,000 clones, with approximately 83% occurring only once. Sequenced sample: PBMCs or T cells enriched from blood (not recorded which). The receptors here all came from a woman in her forties with acute COVID-19. CDR3s include the opening cysteine and the closing phenylalanine or tryptophan. D genes are given only for firm matches. Where a row states a size, it is once, few, many or the class of an expanded clone; other rows omit it.

abundance: once
d_gene: TRBD1
j_gene: TRBJ2-7
v_gene: TRBV6-2/TRBV6-3
CDR3nt: TGTGCCAGCACCCCTGGACAGGGATCCTACGAGCAGTACTTC
CDR3aa: CASTPGQGSYEQYF

abundance: NA
d_gene: NA
j_gene: TRBJ1-3
v_gene: TRBV5-1
CDR3nt: TGCGCCAGCAGGTCATCAGGGAAGGCCGGAAACACCATATATTTT
CDR3aa: CASRSSGKAGNTIYF

abundance: NA
d_gene: NA
j_gene: TRBJ1-1
v_gene: TRBV28
CDR3nt: TGTGCCAGCAGTCTCACCCGGGGAGTCACTGAAGCTTTCTTT
CDR3aa: CASSLTRGVTEAFF

abundance: NA
d_gene: NA
j_gene: TRBJ2-7
v_gene: TRBV5-5
CDR3nt: TGTGCCAGCAGCTTGCGTTTATCGGAGCGAGAGTACTTC
CDR3aa: CASSLRLSEREYF

abundance: NA
d_gene: NA
j_gene: TRBJ1-2
v_gene: TRBV6-1
CDR3nt: TGTGCCAGCAGTGAAGGGGCAGCCTCCTACTATGGCTACACCTTC
CDR3aa: CASSEGAASYYGYTF

abundance: NA
d_gene: NA
j_gene: TRBJ1-2
v_gene: TRBV1
CDR3nt: TGCACCAGCAGCCCCCGGGGACAGCAGTATCTTAACTATGGCTACACCTTC
CDR3aa: CTSSPRGQQYLNYGYTF

abundance: NA
d_gene: TRBD2
j_gene: TRBJ2-7
v_gene: TRBV27
CDR3nt: TGTGCCAGCAGCTTAAGAGCGGGAGGGCCCTCGTACGAGCAGTACTTC
CDR3aa: CASSLRAGGPSYEQYF

abundance: NA
d_gene: TRBD2
j_gene: TRBJ2-1
v_gene: TRBV4-1
CDR3nt: TGCGCCAGCAGCCAAGGGTGGGGGACTAGCGGGGATGAGCAGTTCTTC
CDR3aa: CASSQGWGTSGDEQFF

abundance: NA
d_gene: TRBD2
j_gene: TRBJ2-1
v_gene: TRBV5-3
CDR3nt: TGTGCCAGAAGCCTGTTTAGTCCCCTAGCGGGAGCTCCGGATGAGCAGTTCTTC
CDR3aa: CARSLFSPLAGAPDEQFF

abundance: NA
d_gene: NA
j_gene: TRBJ2-1
v_gene: TRBV3-1/TRBV3-2
CDR3nt: TGTGCCAGCAGCCAAGTGACTACCGCTTGGAATGAGCAGTTCTTC
CDR3aa: CASSQVTTAWNEQFF

abundance: NA
d_gene: NA
j_gene: TRBJ1-5
v_gene: TRBV12-3/TRBV12-4
CDR3nt: TGTGCCAGCAGCTTGGCTCCCAATCAGCCCCAGCATTTT
CDR3aa: CASSLAPNQPQHF

abundance: NA
d_gene: TRBD1
j_gene: TRBJ2-3
v_gene: TRBV7-9
CDR3nt: TGTGCCAGCAGCTCCGGACAGGGGGCAGATACGCAGTATTTT
CDR3aa: CASSSGQGADTQYF

abundance: NA
d_gene: NA
j_gene: TRBJ2-7
v_gene: TRBV7-9
CDR3nt: TGTGCCAGCAGCCCAACCAGGCCCTCCTACGAGCAGTACTTC
CDR3aa: CASSPTRPSYEQYF

abundance: NA
d_gene: TRBD2
j_gene: TRBJ2-7
v_gene: TRBV29-1
CDR3nt: TGCAGCGTTGAGGCTAGCGGGCACCCTTACGAGCAGTACTTC
CDR3aa: CSVEASGHPYEQYF

abundance: NA
d_gene: NA
j_gene: TRBJ2-7
v_gene: TRBV2
CDR3nt: TGTGCCAGCAGGCTCATGGGCGGGGGCAACTCCTACGAGCAGTACTTC
CDR3aa: CASRLMGGGNSYEQYF

abundance: NA
d_gene: NA
j_gene: TRBJ2-7
v_gene: TRBV5-6
CDR3nt: TGTGCCAGCAGCTTGCCCCTAGCCGCCCTTGGCGAGCAGTACTTC
CDR3aa: CASSLPLAALGEQYF

abundance: NA
d_gene: TRBD1
j_gene: TRBJ1-2
v_gene: TRBV18
CDR3nt: TGTGCCAGCTCACAAGCGACAGGGGGTTCGAACTATGGCTACACCTTC
CDR3aa: CASSQATGGSNYGYTF

abundance: NA
d_gene: TRBD1
j_gene: TRBJ1-2
v_gene: TRBV6-1
CDR3nt: TGTGCCAGCAGTGAATGGGACAGAACTAACTATGGCTACACCTTC
CDR3aa: CASSEWDRTNYGYTF

abundance: NA
d_gene: TRBD1
j_gene: TRBJ2-7
v_gene: TRBV2
CDR3nt: TGTGCCTGCGGCGGGACAGGCCGTCTTGAGCAGTACTTC
CDR3aa: CACGGTGRLEQYF

abundance: NA
d_gene: TRBD1
j_gene: TRBJ1-1
v_gene: TRBV7-6
CDR3nt: TGTGCCAGCAGCTTGGACAGGGGATATGAAGCTTTCTTT
CDR3aa: CASSLDRGYEAFF

abundance: NA
d_gene: NA
j_gene: TRBJ2-2
v_gene: TRBV2
CDR3nt: TGTGCCAGCACTCTGGTGGCAGGGTCCGGCGGGGAGCTGTTTTTT
CDR3aa: CASTLVAGSGGELFF

abundance: NA
d_gene: TRBD2
j_gene: TRBJ2-7
v_gene: TRBV7-9
CDR3nt: TGTGCCAGCAGCCTAACTCGGGGGGGGCGTCGGTACGAGCAGTACTTC
CDR3aa: CASSLTRGGRRYEQYF

abundance: NA
d_gene: TRBD1
j_gene: TRBJ2-7
v_gene: TRBV9
CDR3nt: TGTGCCAGCAGCCCCGGACAGGGTTACGAGCAGTACTTC
CDR3aa: CASSPGQGYEQYF

abundance: NA
d_gene: NA
j_gene: TRBJ2-3
v_gene: TRBV7-8
CDR3nt: TGTGCCAGCAGCTCTAAGAGGAGTGGAGATACGCAGTATTTT
CDR3aa: CASSSKRSGDTQYF

abundance: NA
d_gene: TRBD2
j_gene: TRBJ2-1
v_gene: TRBV7-3
CDR3nt: TGTGCCAGCAGCTTAAACGGCGGGAGGGCGGTTGAGCAGTTCTTC
CDR3aa: CASSLNGGRAVEQFF

abundance: once
d_gene: NA
j_gene: TRBJ1-4
v_gene: TRBV2
CDR3nt: TGTGCCAGCAGTGAAGATCGGTCTACTAATGAAAAACTGTTTTTT
CDR3aa: CASSEDRSTNEKLFF

abundance: NA
d_gene: TRBD1
j_gene: TRBJ2-3
v_gene: TRBV3-1/TRBV3-2
CDR3nt: TGTGCCAGCAGCCGGGGACAGGGTTATGGGGATACGCAGTATTTT
CDR3aa: CASSRGQGYGDTQYF

abundance: NA
d_gene: NA
j_gene: TRBJ1-1
v_gene: TRBV19
CDR3nt: TGTGCCAGTAGTATCGCAGGGTATGCCACTGAAGCTTTCTTT
CDR3aa: CASSIAGYATEAFF

abundance: NA
d_gene: NA
j_gene: TRBJ1-4
v_gene: TRBV11-2
CDR3nt: TGTGCCAGCAGCCCCCGGGGGGAAAAACTGTTTTTT
CDR3aa: CASSPRGEKLFF

abundance: once
d_gene: NA
j_gene: TRBJ1-5
v_gene: TRBV19
CDR3nt: TGTGCCAGTAGTATAGTTTGGGGGGACTATCAGCCCCAGCATTTT
CDR3aa: CASSIVWGDYQPQHF

abundance: NA
d_gene: NA
j_gene: TRBJ2-7
v_gene: TRBV21-1
CDR3nt: TGTGCCAGCAGCAAAAGGACTCTACCCGGGACTAGCGCAAAAACGGGCTACGAGCAGTACTTC
CDR3aa: CASSKRTLPGTSAKTGYEQYF

abundance: NA
d_gene: TRBD2
j_gene: TRBJ2-2
v_gene: TRBV6-4
CDR3nt: TGTGCCAGCAGTGACATTAGGCTAGCGGGGGACACCGGGGAGCTGTTTTTT
CDR3aa: CASSDIRLAGDTGELFF

abundance: NA
d_gene: TRBD2
j_gene: TRBJ2-1
v_gene: TRBV27
CDR3nt: TGTGCCAGCAGTTTATATCAGCTAGCGGGAGAACCTATAGAGCAGTTCTTC
CDR3aa: CASSLYQLAGEPIEQFF

abundance: NA
d_gene: NA
j_gene: TRBJ1-1
v_gene: TRBV9
CDR3nt: TGTGCCAGCAGCGTAGAAGGGGCCCACACTGAAGCTTTCTTT
CDR3aa: CASSVEGAHTEAFF

abundance: NA
d_gene: TRBD2
j_gene: TRBJ2-7
v_gene: TRBV3-1/TRBV3-2
CDR3nt: TGTGCCAGCAGCCAAACTAGCGGGAAGACGCAGTACTTC
CDR3aa: CASSQTSGKTQYF

abundance: NA
d_gene: NA
j_gene: TRBJ1-4
v_gene: TRBV5-8
CDR3nt: TGTGCCAGCAGCTTGACAGACAGATCTAATGAAAAACTGTTTTTT
CDR3aa: CASSLTDRSNEKLFF